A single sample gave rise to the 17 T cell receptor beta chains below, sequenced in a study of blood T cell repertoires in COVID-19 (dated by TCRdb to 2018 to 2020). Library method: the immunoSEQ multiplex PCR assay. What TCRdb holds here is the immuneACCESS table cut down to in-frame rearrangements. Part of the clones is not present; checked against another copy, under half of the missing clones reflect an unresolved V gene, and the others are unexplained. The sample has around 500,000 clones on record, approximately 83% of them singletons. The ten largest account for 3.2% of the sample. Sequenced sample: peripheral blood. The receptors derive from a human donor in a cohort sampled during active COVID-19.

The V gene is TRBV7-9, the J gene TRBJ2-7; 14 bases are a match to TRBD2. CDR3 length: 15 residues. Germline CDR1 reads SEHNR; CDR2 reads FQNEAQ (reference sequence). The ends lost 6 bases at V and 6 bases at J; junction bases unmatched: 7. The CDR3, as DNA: TGTGCCAGCAGTTCGGGACTAGCGGGAGAAGGCGAGCAGTACTTC. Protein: CASSSGLAGEGEQYF.

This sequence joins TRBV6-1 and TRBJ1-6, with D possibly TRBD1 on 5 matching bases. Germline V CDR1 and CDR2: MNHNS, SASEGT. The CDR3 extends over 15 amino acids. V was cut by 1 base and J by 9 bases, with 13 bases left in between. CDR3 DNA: TGTGCCAGCAGTGAAGATGGGGGGGGGAGTTCACCCCTCCACTTT. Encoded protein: CASSEDGGGSSPLHF.

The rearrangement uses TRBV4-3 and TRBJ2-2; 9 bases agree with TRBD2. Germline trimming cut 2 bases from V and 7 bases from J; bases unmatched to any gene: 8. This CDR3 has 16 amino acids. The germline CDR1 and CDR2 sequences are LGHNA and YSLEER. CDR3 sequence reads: CASSQFWLAGNGELFF. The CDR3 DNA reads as TGCGCCAGCAGCCAATTTTGGCTAGCGGGAAACGGGGAGCTGTTTTTT.

In DNA form, the CDR3 reads TGTGCCGTCCGGGACAGGGGCGCGGCTGAGCAGTTCTTC. Its protein is CAVRDRGAAEQFF. The rearrangement uses TRBV28 and TRBJ2-1; 10 positions match TRBD1. With V trimmed by 11 bases and J by 9 bases, 10 bases remained unmatched. Germline V gene sequence: CDR1 MDHEN, CDR2 SYDVKM. The CDR3 totals 13 residues.

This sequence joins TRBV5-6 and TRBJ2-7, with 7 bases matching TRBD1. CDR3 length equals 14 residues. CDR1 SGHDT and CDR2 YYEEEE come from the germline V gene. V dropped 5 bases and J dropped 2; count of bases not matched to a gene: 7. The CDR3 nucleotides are TGTGCCAGCAGGAAGACAGGGATGGCCTACGAGCAGTACTTC. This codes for CASRKTGMAYEQYF.

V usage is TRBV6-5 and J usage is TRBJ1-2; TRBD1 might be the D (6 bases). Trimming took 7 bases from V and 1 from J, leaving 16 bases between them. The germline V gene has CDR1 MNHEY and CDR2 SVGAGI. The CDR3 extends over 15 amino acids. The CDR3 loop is CASTFLRGINYGYTF. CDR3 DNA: TGTGCCAGCACATTTTTAAGGGGGATTAACTATGGCTACACCTTC.

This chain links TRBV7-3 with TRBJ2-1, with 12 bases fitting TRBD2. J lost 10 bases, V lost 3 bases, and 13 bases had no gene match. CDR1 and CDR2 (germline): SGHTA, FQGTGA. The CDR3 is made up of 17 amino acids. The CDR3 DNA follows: TGTGCCAGCAGCTTGGTGAGCCTAGCGGGAGGGCAGGAAGAGCAGTTCTTC. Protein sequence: CASSLVSLAGGQEEQFF.

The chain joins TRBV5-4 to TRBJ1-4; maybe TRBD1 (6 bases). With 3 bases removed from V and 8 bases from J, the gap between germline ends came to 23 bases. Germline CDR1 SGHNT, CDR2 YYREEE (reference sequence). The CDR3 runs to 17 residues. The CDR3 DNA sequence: TGTGCCAGCAGCTCCCCTCGGCCCGGGACATCACACGAAAAACTGTTTTTT. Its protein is CASSSPRPGTSHEKLFF.

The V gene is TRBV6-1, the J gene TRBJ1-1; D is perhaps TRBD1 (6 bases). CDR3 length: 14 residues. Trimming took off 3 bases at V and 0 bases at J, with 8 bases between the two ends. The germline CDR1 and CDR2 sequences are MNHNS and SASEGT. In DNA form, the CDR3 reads TGTGCCAGCAGTGACGGACAGATGAACACTGAAGCTTTCTTT. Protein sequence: CASSDGQMNTEAFF.

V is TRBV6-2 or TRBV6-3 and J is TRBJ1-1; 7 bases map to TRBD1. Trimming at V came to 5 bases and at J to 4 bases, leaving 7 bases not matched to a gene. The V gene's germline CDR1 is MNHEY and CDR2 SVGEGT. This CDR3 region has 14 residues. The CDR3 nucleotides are TGTGCCAGCAGTCAAACAGGGGTGATCACTGAAGCTTTCTTT. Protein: CASSQTGVITEAFF.

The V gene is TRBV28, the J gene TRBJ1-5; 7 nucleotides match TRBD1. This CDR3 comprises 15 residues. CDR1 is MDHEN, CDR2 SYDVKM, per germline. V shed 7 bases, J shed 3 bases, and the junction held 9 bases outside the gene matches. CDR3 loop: CASTFGTALNQPQHF. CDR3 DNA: TGTGCCAGCACCTTTGGGACAGCCCTCAATCAGCCCCAGCATTTT.

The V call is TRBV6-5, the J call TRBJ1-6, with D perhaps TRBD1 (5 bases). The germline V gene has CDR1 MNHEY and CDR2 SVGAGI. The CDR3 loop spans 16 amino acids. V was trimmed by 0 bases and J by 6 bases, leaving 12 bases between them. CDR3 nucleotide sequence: TGTGCCAGCAGTTACTCTAGGGGTGCGCGTAATTCACCCCTCCACTTT. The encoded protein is CASSYSRGARNSPLHF.

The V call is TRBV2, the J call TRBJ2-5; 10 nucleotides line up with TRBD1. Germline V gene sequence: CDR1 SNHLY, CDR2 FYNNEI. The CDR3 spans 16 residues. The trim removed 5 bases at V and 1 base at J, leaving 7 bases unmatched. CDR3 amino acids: CASSRDRGPIQETQYF. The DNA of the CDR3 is TGTGCCAGCAGTAGGGACAGGGGACCCATCCAAGAGACCCAGTACTTC.

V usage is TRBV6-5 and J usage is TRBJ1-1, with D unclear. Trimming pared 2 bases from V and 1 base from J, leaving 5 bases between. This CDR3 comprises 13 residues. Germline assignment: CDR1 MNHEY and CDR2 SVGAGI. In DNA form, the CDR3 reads TGTGCCAGCAGTTACCCAGGGAACACTGAAGCTTTCTTT. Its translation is CASSYPGNTEAFF.

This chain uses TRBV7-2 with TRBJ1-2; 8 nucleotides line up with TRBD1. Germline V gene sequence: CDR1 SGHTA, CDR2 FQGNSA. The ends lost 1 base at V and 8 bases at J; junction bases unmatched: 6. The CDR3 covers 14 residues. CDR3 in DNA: TGTGCCAGCAGCTTAGACGGACAGGGAGGCGGCTACACCTTC. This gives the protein CASSLDGQGGGYTF.

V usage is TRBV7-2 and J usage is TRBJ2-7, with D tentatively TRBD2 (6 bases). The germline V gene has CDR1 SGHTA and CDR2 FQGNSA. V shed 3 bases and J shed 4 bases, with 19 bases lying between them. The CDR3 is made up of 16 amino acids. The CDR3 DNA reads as TGTGCCAGCAGCTTGGACCGGGACTCCACGCTTTACGAGCAGTACTTC. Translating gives CASSLDRDSTLYEQYF.

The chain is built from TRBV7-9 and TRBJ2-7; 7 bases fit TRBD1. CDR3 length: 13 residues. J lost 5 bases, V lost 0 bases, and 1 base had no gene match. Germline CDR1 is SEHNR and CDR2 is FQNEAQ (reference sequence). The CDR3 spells CASSLATGDEQYF. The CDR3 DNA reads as TGTGCCAGCAGCTTAGCTACAGGGGACGAGCAGTACTTC.